The 6 T cell receptor beta chains below all came from one sample that was sequenced in a study of CXCR3-negative and CXCR3-positive naive CD8 T cells (dated by TCRdb to about 2019). These reads were obtained on a NextSeq 550. The Human TCR Profiling Kit (MiLaboratory) was used to make UMI-labeled 5' RACE TRB cDNA libraries. Reads reprocessed by TCRdb are summarized as one entry per CDR3 protein sequence, and DNA is absent. This specimen's table enumerates 45,000 to 70,000 distinct CDR3 sequences. 20% to 25% of the sample rests with the top ten. Sequenced: memory CD8+ T cells from blood. The cell subset or site label corresponds to: conventional CD8+ memory T cells (TMEM), sorted as controls. The receptors come from a human donor in good health. Some clones in this sample may be carry-over from other donors' samples.

The chain is built from TRBV28 and TRBJ1-2. The CDR3 sequence is 14 residues long. The V gene's germline CDR1 is MDHEN and CDR2 SYDVKM. The CDR3 sequence is CASTEVGRNYGYTF.

The chain joins TRBV12-3 or TRBV12-4 to TRBJ2-1; the D call of TRBD1 rests on TCRdb alone, since no DNA is present to check it. The CDR3 spans 15 residues. The CDR3 is CASSWDRGPYNEQFF.

The chain couples TRBV29-1 to TRBJ1-1; lacking DNA, the TRBD1 call made by TCRdb goes unchecked. Germline CDR1 is SQVTM and CDR2 is ANQGSEA. CDR3 length: 12 amino acids. This CDR3 is CSVVGQGDEAFF.

The J gene is TRBJ2-7, the V gene TRBV5-1. Germline V gene lookup returns CDR1 SGHRS and CDR2 YFSETQ. This CDR3 contains 11 residues. CDR3 protein: CASSAGYEQYF.

The chain carries TRBV7-9 and TRBJ2-1. Germline V gives CDR1 SEHNR, CDR2 FQNEAQ (reference sequence). The CDR3 covers 13 residues. The CDR3 sequence: CASSLGESNEQFF.

The genes are TRBV6-6 and TRBJ1-5; TCRdb gives TRBD1 as the D gene, but with no DNA this cannot be confirmed. The length of the CDR3 is 14 residues. CDR1 is MNHNY and CDR2 is SVGAGI in the germline V gene (reference sequence). CDR3 sequence reads: CASLLRGGDQPQHF.